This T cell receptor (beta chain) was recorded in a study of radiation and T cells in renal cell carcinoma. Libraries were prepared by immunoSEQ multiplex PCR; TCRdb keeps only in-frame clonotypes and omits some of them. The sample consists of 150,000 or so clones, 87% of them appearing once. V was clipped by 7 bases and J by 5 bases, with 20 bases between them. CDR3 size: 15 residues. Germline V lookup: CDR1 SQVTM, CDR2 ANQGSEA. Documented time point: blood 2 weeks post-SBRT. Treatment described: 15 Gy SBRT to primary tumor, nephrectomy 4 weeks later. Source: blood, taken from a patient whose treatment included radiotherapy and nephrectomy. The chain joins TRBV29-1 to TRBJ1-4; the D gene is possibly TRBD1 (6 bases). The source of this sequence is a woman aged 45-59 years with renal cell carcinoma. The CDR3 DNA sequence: TGCAGCGCTTCGGTAGGGGGGGCTCCCAATGAAAAACTGTTTTTT. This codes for CSASVGGAPNEKLFF.